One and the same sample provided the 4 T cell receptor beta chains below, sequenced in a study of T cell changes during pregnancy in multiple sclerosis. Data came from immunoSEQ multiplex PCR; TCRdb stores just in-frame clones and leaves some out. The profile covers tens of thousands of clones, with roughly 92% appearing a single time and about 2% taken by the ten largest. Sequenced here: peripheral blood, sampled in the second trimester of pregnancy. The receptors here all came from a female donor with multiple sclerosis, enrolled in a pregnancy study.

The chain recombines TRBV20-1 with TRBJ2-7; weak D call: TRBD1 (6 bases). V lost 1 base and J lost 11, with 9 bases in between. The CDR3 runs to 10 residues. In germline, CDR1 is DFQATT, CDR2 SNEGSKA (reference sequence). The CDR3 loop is CSARAQGKYF. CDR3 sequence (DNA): TGCAGTGCTAGAGCACAGGGAAAGTACTTC.

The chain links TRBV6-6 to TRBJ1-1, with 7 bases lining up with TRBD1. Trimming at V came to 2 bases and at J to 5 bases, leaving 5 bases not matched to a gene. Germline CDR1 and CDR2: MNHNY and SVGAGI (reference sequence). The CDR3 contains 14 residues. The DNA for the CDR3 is TGTGCCAGCAGTTACGACAGGGTGGGGACTGAAGCTTTCTTT. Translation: CASSYDRVGTEAFF.

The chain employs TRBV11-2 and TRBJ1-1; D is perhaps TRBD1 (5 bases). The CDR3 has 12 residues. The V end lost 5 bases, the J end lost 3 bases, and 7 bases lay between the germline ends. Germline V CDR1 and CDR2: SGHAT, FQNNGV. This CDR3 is CASSQGYTEAFF. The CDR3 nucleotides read TGTGCCAGCAGCCAGGGATACACTGAAGCTTTCTTT.

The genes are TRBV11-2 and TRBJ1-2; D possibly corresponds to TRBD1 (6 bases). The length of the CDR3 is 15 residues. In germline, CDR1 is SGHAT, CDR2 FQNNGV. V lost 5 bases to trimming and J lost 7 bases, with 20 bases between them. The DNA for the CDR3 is TGTGCCAGCAGCCTCTTTGGAGGGGGGGTCAGTGGCTACACCTTC. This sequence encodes CASSLFGGGVSGYTF.